A single sample gave rise to the 25 T cell receptor beta chains below, sequenced in a study of blood T cell repertoires in COVID-19. Profiled with immunoSEQ multiplex PCR; TCRdb holds only in-frame clones, not every one. The sample includes approximately 170,000 clones, 88% of them seen just once. Specimen: peripheral blood. The receptor source for this set is a man aged 30-40 years with acute or convalescent COVID-19.

The J gene is TRBJ1-5, the V gene TRBV19, with TRBD1 identical over 8 bases. J lost 7 bases, V lost 5 bases, and 4 bases had no gene match. The CDR3 is 13 amino acids. The germline V gene has CDR1 LNHDA and CDR2 SQIVND (reference sequence). The CDR3 sequence is CASSLQGVQPQHF. CDR3 nucleotides: TGTGCCAGTAGTCTACAGGGGGTCCAGCCCCAGCATTTT.

This clone was seen a handful of times. The V and J genes are TRBV10-3 and TRBJ1-6, with D unresolved. Trimming stripped 6 bases from V and 0 bases from J, with 12 bases between. This CDR3 is 16 amino acids long. Looked up from germline, CDR1 is ENHRY and CDR2 is SYGVKD. DNA of the CDR3: TGTGCCATCAGGGACGGGAGAAGCTCCTATAATTCACCCCTCCACTTT. Protein product: CAIRDGRSSYNSPLHF.

V and J are TRBV5-6 and TRBJ1-4; TRBD1 aligns across 7 bases. V trimming: 0 bases; J trimming: 7 bases; junction bases outside the gene matches: 6. The CDR3 sequence is 15 residues long. Germline V CDR1 and CDR2: SGHDT, YYEEEE. The CDR3: CASSLGRGRVEKLFF. In DNA, the CDR3 is TGTGCCAGCAGCTTGGGAAGGGGGCGCGTTGAAAAACTGTTTTTT.

The chain uses TRBV19 and TRBJ1-1, with D possibly being TRBD1 (5 bases). Germline-derived CDR1 and CDR2 are LNHDA and SQIVND (reference sequence). Trimming took off 1 base at V and 8 bases at J, with 11 bases between the two ends. This CDR3 is built from 13 residues. The CDR3 coding sequence is TGTGCCAGTAGTATAGGGCGTGGGGCCGAAGCTTTCTTT. It is translated as CASSIGRGAEAFF.

The chain recombines TRBV6-4 with TRBJ1-3; D is possibly TRBD1 (5 bases). The CDR3 loop spans 16 amino acids. Germline V lookup: CDR1 MRHNA, CDR2 SNTAGT. V gave up 2 bases and J gave up 0 bases, with 11 bases separating them. CDR3 nucleotide sequence: TGTGCCAGCAGTGACGGGGCCACAAGCTCTGGAAACACCATATATTTT. It translates to CASSDGATSSGNTIYF.

Of note for this clone: The conserved final phenylalanine or tryptophan is absent from the CDR3, which likely points to a read error. No DNA is shown, since the ends of the CDR3 on it are uncertain; the CDR3 is the one TCRdb lists. The chain carries TRBV19 and TRBJ1-2; the table's D call, TRBD1, has no DNA check behind it. The CDR3 has 12 residues if both end residues are counted. Germline V gene sequence: CDR1 LNHDA, CDR2 SQIVND (reference sequence). CDR3 in amino acids: CASSDHLGQGPI.

The genes are TRBV3-1 (or the pseudogene TRBV3-2) and TRBJ2-3; 8 nucleotides match TRBD2. V lost 4 bases, J lost 4 bases, and 13 bases stayed unmatched. Looked up from germline, CDR1 is LGHDT and CDR2 is YNNKEL (reference sequence). The CDR3 length is 17 residues. In nucleotides, the CDR3 is TGTGCCAGCAGCCCTTGGATCGGGGGGGCCATGGCAGATACGCAGTATTTT. Encoded protein: CASSPWIGGAMADTQYF.

CDR3 DNA: TGTGCCAGTAGTTGGACAGGGGGAAGGCCTGGAAACACCATATATTTT. Amino acid sequence: CASSWTGGRPGNTIYF. This chain connects TRBV19 to TRBJ1-3; 10 positions agree with TRBD1. The trim removed 5 bases at V and 2 bases at J, leaving 6 bases unmatched. In germline, CDR1 is LNHDA, CDR2 SQIVND (reference sequence). The CDR3 is made up of 16 amino acids.

The rearrangement uses TRBV5-4 and TRBJ2-2; 8 nucleotides agree with TRBD1. Germline assignment: CDR1 SGHNT and CDR2 YYREEE (reference sequence). The CDR3 extends over 17 amino acids. The V and J ends lost 4 bases and 1 base, in that order; junction bases with no gene match: 9. The CDR3 is CASSTPFGQGNTGELFF. As DNA, the CDR3 is TGTGCCAGCAGCACCCCGTTCGGACAGGGGAACACCGGGGAGCTGTTTTTT.

This rearrangement joins TRBV4-2 to TRBJ2-3; 12 nucleotides agree with TRBD2. Germline CDR1 is LGHNA and CDR2 is YNFKEQ. The V and J ends lost 2 bases and 3 bases, in that order; junction bases with no gene match: 9. The CDR3 contains 18 residues. CDR3 bases: TGTGCCAGCAGCCAACCTGCTAGCGGGGGGGCGGGGACAGATACGCAGTATTTT. Translation: CASSQPASGGAGTDTQYF.

The chain recombines TRBV19 with TRBJ2-7; 7 positions match TRBD1. This CDR3 region has 13 residues. Germline values: CDR1 LNHDA, CDR2 SQIVND (reference sequence). The V and J ends lost 5 bases and 7 bases, in that order; junction bases with no gene match: 8. This CDR3 reads CASSLFTGEEQYF. As DNA, the CDR3 is TGTGCCAGTAGTCTATTTACAGGGGAAGAGCAGTACTTC.

V usage is TRBV7-8 and J usage is TRBJ2-1, with 10 nucleotides matching TRBD2. The V and J ends lost 3 bases and 7 bases, in that order; junction bases with no gene match: 6. From germline, CDR1 is SGHVS and CDR2 FQNEAQ. The CDR3 has 15 residues. The CDR3 coding sequence is TGTGCCAGCAGCTTCCTAGCGGGGGAGGGGAATGAGCAGTTCTTC. Translating gives CASSFLAGEGNEQFF.

The genes are TRBV3-1 (or the pseudogene TRBV3-2) and TRBJ1-1; unclear D gene. Germline CDR1 is LGHDT and CDR2 is YNNKEL (reference sequence). The CDR3 contains 11 residues. Trimming took 8 bases from V and 7 from J, leaving 11 bases between them. In DNA, the CDR3 is TGTGCCAGCGGAGAGACGGTTGAAGCTTTCTTT. Translated: CASGETVEAFF.

CDR3 protein: CASRGQVEQYF. The CDR3 region has the DNA TGTGCCAGCAGGGGACAGGTCGAGCAGTACTTC. The chain recombines TRBV6-5 with TRBJ2-7; 8 bases are shared with TRBD1. The CDR3 has 11 residues. The germline V gene encodes CDR1 MNHEY and CDR2 SVGAGI. V was clipped by 6 bases and J by 6 bases; unmatched bases: 1.

The chain recombines TRBV24-1 with TRBJ2-1, with D maybe TRBD1 (6 bases). CDR3 length equals 14 residues. The germline V gene has CDR1 KGHDR and CDR2 SFDVKD. Trimming left V 10 bases short and J 7 bases short, with 19 bases between. The CDR3 sequence: CATSRTAYRNEQFF. DNA of the CDR3: TGTGCCACAAGTCGGACAGCCTATAGGAATGAGCAGTTCTTC.

The chain recombines TRBV28 with TRBJ1-2, with D tentatively TRBD1 (5 bases). Trimming removed 6 bases at V and 8 bases at J, with 10 bases between. The CDR3 covers 11 residues. Germline V gene sequence: CDR1 MDHEN, CDR2 SYDVKM. CDR3 in DNA: TGTGCCAGCAGCCAGACAGAAGGCTACACCTTC. Translated: CASSQTEGYTF.

This clone was picked up one time. V gene TRBV6-5 combines with J gene TRBJ1-5; a possible D gene is TRBD1 (5 bases). Germline V gene lookup returns CDR1 MNHEY and CDR2 SVGAGI. The CDR3 extends over 12 amino acids. V was pared by 6 bases and J by 6 bases, with 9 bases between. The DNA of the CDR3 is TGTGCCAGCAGGCAGGGTGGTCAGCCCCAGCATTTT. Its translation is CASRQGGQPQHF.

This rearrangement joins TRBV18 to TRBJ2-7; 9 nucleotides align to TRBD2. This CDR3 has 15 residues. V lost 5 bases and J lost 4; bases outside the gene matches: 9. The germline gives CDR1 KGHSH, CDR2 LQKENI. The CDR3 DNA reads TGTGCCAGCTCAGCGGCTTGGACTAGCGTATACGAGCAGTACTTC. Residues: CASSAAWTSVYEQYF.

The gene calls are TRBV7-9 and TRBJ1-4, with unresolved D. The length of the CDR3 is 15 residues. In germline, CDR1 is SEHNR, CDR2 FQNEAQ (reference sequence). V was cut by 2 bases and J by 2 bases, with 9 bases left in between. CDR3 residues: CASSLMSRTNEKLFF. The CDR3 coding sequence is TGTGCCAGCAGCTTAATGAGTCGCACTAATGAAAAACTGTTTTTT.

The chain uses TRBV2 and TRBJ1-2, with D tentatively TRBD1 (5 bases). Between the trimmed V and J ends, which lost 7 bases and 8 bases, there was a span of 14 bases. The CDR3 is 12 residues long. The germline gives CDR1 SNHLY, CDR2 FYNNEI. CDR3: CASNYGAGGYTF. Here the CDR3 DNA reads TGTGCCAGCAATTATGGGGCAGGAGGCTACACCTTC.

This chain uses TRBV27 with TRBJ2-1; 8 bases are a match to TRBD2. J was trimmed by 7 bases and V by 2 bases; bases with no gene match: 16. CDR3 length: 18 residues. Germline loops: CDR1 MNHEY, CDR2 SMNVEV (reference sequence). CDR3 amino acids: CASSLRIPGGAVLNEQFF. In nucleotides, the CDR3 is TGTGCCAGCAGTTTACGGATCCCCGGGGGGGCCGTTTTGAATGAGCAGTTCTTC.

The chain recombines TRBV30 with TRBJ1-1; D ambiguous. V gave up 3 bases and J gave up 0 bases, with 8 bases separating them. Germline V gives CDR1 GTSNPN, CDR2 SVGIG (reference sequence). The CDR3 has 13 amino acids. For the CDR3, the DNA is TGTGCCTGGAGCGAACAGATGAACACTGAAGCTTTCTTT. It codes for CAWSEQMNTEAFF.

This chain uses TRBV6-1 with TRBJ2-1, with TRBD2 matching over 11 bases. This CDR3 contains 16 residues. The germline gives CDR1 MNHNS, CDR2 SASEGT. The ends lost 3 bases at V and 4 bases at J; junction bases unmatched: 5. CDR3 bases: TGTGCCAGCAGTGATGCAGGACTAGCGGGTTACAATGAGCAGTTCTTC. It translates to CASSDAGLAGYNEQFF.

This sequence joins TRBV5-6 and TRBJ2-1, with 9 bases matching TRBD2. Germline V gives CDR1 SGHDT, CDR2 YYEEEE. Trimming cost V 4 bases and J 12 bases; bases outside gene matches: 20. The CDR3 is 17 amino acids. The CDR3 bases are TGTGCCAGCAGCCTTCTCGGGACTAGCAGAGTTTCAGGTGGGCAGTTCTTC. As protein: CASSLLGTSRVSGGQFF.

This clone was seen once. The chain joins TRBV5-1 to TRBJ1-1, with a possible D match to TRBD1 (5 bases). V was pared by 4 bases and J by 5 bases, with 6 bases between. CDR1 is SGHRS and CDR2 is YFSETQ in the germline V gene. CDR3 length: 11 amino acids. The CDR3 sequence: CASSRGTEAFF. The CDR3 region has the DNA TGCGCCAGCAGCCGGGGGACTGAAGCTTTCTTT. The full variable domain, completed using reference TRBV5-1 and TRBJ1-1, is KAGVTQTPRYLIKTRGQQVTLSCSPISGHRSVSWYQQTPGQGLQFLFEYFSETQRNKGNFPGRFSGRQFSNSRSEMNVSTLELGDSALYLCASSRGTEAFFGQGTRLTVV.